The rows below give T cell receptor beta chains drawn from one sample of a study of blood T cell dynamics during melanoma immunotherapy. Assay: immunoSEQ multiplex PCR; the TCRdb copy retains only in-frame clones and omits some. The listing contains 43 clones. The specimen was cell-free DNA from blood, collected from a patient treated with checkpoint blockade. The receptor source for this set is a human donor with melanoma. CDR3s include the opening cysteine and the closing phenylalanine or tryptophan. Fields, in order: D gene, J gene, CDR3 length, clone size, V gene, CDR3 protein, CDR3 DNA. D genes are given only for firm matches. Not every row has a clone size; where given, it reads once, few, many or a size class.

. | TRBJ2-7 | 15 | . | TRBV18 | CASSPERPPHYEQYF | TGTGCCAGCTCACCGGAGCGTCCTCCTCACTACGAGCAGTACTTC
. | TRBJ2-3 | 13 | . | TRBV6-1 | CASGAVMTDTQYF | TGTGCCTCGGGGGCTGTGATGACAGATACGCAGTATTTT
. | TRBJ2-1 | 13 | . | TRBV5-4 | CASSYPQGNEQFF | TGTGCCAGCAGCTACCCCCAGGGCAATGAGCAGTTCTTC
. | TRBJ1-1 | 18 | . | TRBV27 | CASSFRGVFGGQGPEAFF | TGTGCCAGCAGTTTTCGGGGGGTATTTGGGGGCCAGGGGCCTGAAGCTTTCTTT
. | TRBJ1-2 | 14 | . | TRBV7-2 | CASSRRGGPGGYTF | TGTGCCAGCAGCCGCCGGGGGGGTCCCGGTGGCTACACCTTC
. | TRBJ2-2 | 16 | few | TRBV21-1 | CASRLLHTGLTGELFF | TGTGCCAGCAGACTGTTGCACACAGGCTTGACCGGGGAGCTGTTTTTT
TRBD1 | TRBJ2-2 | 15 | . | TRBV11-1 | CASSLGQAYPGELFF | TGTGCCAGCAGCCTCGGACAGGCTTACCCCGGGGAGCTGTTTTTT
. | TRBJ2-1 | 15 | . | TRBV9 | CASSAGTSPDNEQFF | TGTGCCAGCAGCGCCGGGACCTCTCCAGACAATGAGCAGTTCTTC
. | TRBJ2-1 | 14 | . | TRBV4-1 | CASSQAALADEQFF | TGCGCCAGCAGCCAGGCCGCCTTAGCCGATGAGCAGTTCTTC
. | TRBJ1-2 | 17 | . | TRBV19 | CASSPRKQFSPSYGYTF | TGTGCCAGTAGTCCAAGGAAACAGTTTTCTCCCTCCTATGGCTACACCTTC
. | TRBJ1-2 | 15 | . | TRBV5-6 | CASSLVRGRNYGYTF | TGTGCCAGCAGCTTGGTAAGGGGTCGTAACTATGGCTACACCTTC
. | TRBJ1-2 | 15 | . | TRBV5-4 | CASSLVRGRNYGYTF | TGTGCCAGCAGCTTGGTAAGGGGTCGTAACTATGGCTACACCTTC
. | TRBJ2-7 | 14 | . | TRBV14 | CASSRRARSYEQYF | TGTGCCAGCAGCCGAAGGGCGAGATCCTACGAGCAGTACTTC
TRBD1 | TRBJ1-1 | 17 | . | TRBV27 | CASSLDRTGLASTEAFF | TGTGCCAGCAGTCTCGATAGGACAGGTCTTGCGAGCACTGAAGCTTTCTTT